This TCR beta chain originates from a study of human T cells and chemical hapten exposure. Each CDR3 protein gets one entry after TCRdb re-called the RACE reads with MiXCR. The table has roughly 60,000 distinct CDR3 sequences, over 10% seen once. This CDR3 comprises 14 residues. Trimming stripped 2 bases from V and 0 bases from J, with 5 bases between. Germline loops: CDR1 SNHLY, CDR2 FYNNEI. As regards this clonotype: The target antigen is unknown.

Regarding time point: patch test 3, about 24 weeks after DPC sensitization. Treatment described: therapeutic diphenylcyclopropenone sensitization with weekly scalp DPC. Participating donors were patients with alopecia, aged 18 to 70 years, considered appropriate candidates for DPC. Study results and caveats: A positive correlation with patch test score was found for PT1 expanded TCR counts. No shift was seen in TCRs above 1 in 1000 frequency with DPC sensitization.

The TCR was taken from a man aged 30-40 years with alopecia areata. Some clones in this sample may be carry-over from other donors' samples. The chain carries TRBV2 and TRBJ1-5; tentatively, D is TRBD1 (5 bases). The sample here was whole blood, taken in connection with sensitization to the hapten diphenylcyclopropenone (DPC). The CDR3 nucleotides read TGTGCCAGCAGTGAACAGGGTAGCAATCAGCCCCAGCATTTT. It specifies CASSEQGSNQPQHF.